A selection of T cell receptor beta chains follows, all from one sample in a study of post-analysis software for immune sequencing data. TCRdb ran MiXCR on the PCR reads and lists one entry per CDR3 protein. The sample yields almost 700,000 distinct CDR3 sequences, 55% to 60% seen once. The sample consisted of blood. These receptors were obtained from a girl aged 2 to 10 with multiple sclerosis. CDR3s leave out the opening cysteine and the closing phenylalanine or tryptophan. The size of a clone is reported for some rows only, either as once, few or many, or as a class for expanded clones.

TRBV5-5 | few | ASSPWRTQETQY
TRBV12-3/TRBV12-4 | - | ASSRANVLT
TRBV20-1 | - | SAREGRINEKLF
TRBV7-9 | once | ASSLGEIRQGVGNEQF
TRBV29-1 | few | SAAQGVVGQPQH
TRBV10-3 | - | AISEDVLRTGGQAQY
TRBV6-4 | - | ASKAGTSDNNEQF
TRBV20-1 | - | SARGQREGTDTQY
TRBV4-3 | few | ASSQDGGVSTDTQY
TRBV10-3 | few | AISEAAGSGANVLT
TRBV6-2/TRBV6-3 | - | ASRKQGTSGGSETQY
TRBV4-2 | - | ASSQDDYGYT
TRBV27 | - | ASSTNRGGYGHT
TRBV7-7 | few | ASSPDVAGANVLT
TRBV20-1 | - | SARRQGGRQPQH
TRBV7-2 | few | ASSSLSGHNEQF
TRBV5-1 | few | ASRLAGSSYNEQF
TRBV19 | - | ASSPSMYNEQF
TRBV14 | - | ASSQYGPKGNMRTKNIQY
TRBV29-1 | - | SVGGERGYGYT
TRBV7-7 | few | ASSLGPDTEAF
TRBV18 | - | ASSLGRDWKNEQF
TRBV20-1 | - | SASDAGGILGEQY
TRBV6-2/TRBV6-3 | few | ASSYATLKNPPDRPSTDTQY
TRBV29-1 | few | SVATAVNTEAF
TRBV4-3 | - | ASSQDSGSSADTQY
TRBV28 | few | ASSLRVAGGPVNDEQY
TRBV2 | few | ASRPSGMGSYNEQF
TRBV6-2/TRBV6-3 | - | ASSYSERQY
TRBV4-1 | few | ASSQGGSSNEQF
TRBV3-1 | - | ASIYRGLAETQY
TRBV7-9 | - | ASSLDRDQETQY
TRBV4-2 | - | ASSQAADRGQPQH
TRBV7-2 | - | ASSPVAVSTDTQY
TRBV29-1 | few | SVQTGASEQF
TRBV20-1 | few | SARDVRGEGPPQY
TRBV10-1 | - | ASSDLAGEDNEQF
TRBV7-9 | - | ASRRPGQGNNEQF
TRBV24-1 | few | ATSDSAGEPHQTQY
TRBV29-1 | - | SSRAPSYNEQY
TRBV6-1 | - | ASSESWGRETQY
TRBV9 | - | AISVGVVGLAGEETQY
TRBV29-1 | few | SVEGLYGYT
TRBV19 | few | ASSALLAVSTDTQY
TRBV30 | - | AWSYGQGAPSNQPQH
TRBV10-3 | - | ATGTPSMNTEAF
TRBV4-1 | - | ASSRLGGLAASYEQY
TRBV11-2 | - | ASSSFGTSGGTDTQY
TRBV10-3 | few | AISATSGQETQY
TRBV12-3/TRBV12-4 | few | ASSSLAVSTDTQY
TRBV6-5 | - | ASSYWTSGAAGELF
TRBV4-1 | - | ASSQDAKGEQY
TRBV20-1 | - | SAREGGSYEQY
TRBV29-1 | once | SVSSGASTDTQY
TRBV30 | - | AWSQNYEQY
TRBV4-1 | - | ASSQGAGSGNTIY
TRBV10-1 | - | ASSGLAGDTSTDTQY